The rows below give T cell receptor beta chains drawn from one sample of a study of shared clonotypes between healthy human individuals. Data came from immunoSEQ multiplex PCR; TCRdb stores just in-frame clones and leaves some out. The data contain fewer than 1.6 million clones, 97% to 99% of them seen just once; the ten biggest clones take up around 0.38%. Sequencing was done on a sample of naive CD4+ T cells sorted from blood. Receptors originate from a man in his thirties or forties in good health. CDR3s include the opening cysteine and the closing phenylalanine or tryptophan. A D gene is named only where the DNA matches it firmly. Clone size, where shown, is once, few, many, or a class for clones that have expanded.

V gene: TRBV5-6; D gene: NA; clone size: NA; J gene: TRBJ2-5; CDR3 protein: CASSFFLGALQETQYF; CDR3 DNA: TGTGCCAGCAGCTTTTTTCTAGGGGCGTTACAAGAGACCCAGTACTTC
V gene: TRBV5-1; D gene: NA; clone size: once; J gene: TRBJ2-5; CDR3 protein: CASSFFTAEETQYF; CDR3 DNA: TGCGCCAGCAGCTTCTTCACCGCCGAAGAGACCCAGTACTTC
V gene: TRBV6-5; D gene: NA; clone size: NA; J gene: TRBJ2-7; CDR3 protein: CASSQGPSYEQYF; CDR3 DNA: TGTGCCAGCAGTCAGGGACCTTCCTACGAGCAGTACTTC
V gene: TRBV18; D gene: NA; clone size: NA; J gene: TRBJ1-1; CDR3 protein: CASSSRAGTMNTEAFF; CDR3 DNA: TGTGCCAGCTCATCCCGGGCGGGGACTATGAACACTGAAGCTTTCTTT
V gene: TRBV6-5; D gene: TRBD2; clone size: NA; J gene: TRBJ2-7; CDR3 protein: CASSYNSGGYEQYF; CDR3 DNA: TGTGCCAGCAGTTACAATAGCGGGGGCTACGAGCAGTACTTC
V gene: TRBV9; D gene: TRBD1; clone size: NA; J gene: TRBJ1-4; CDR3 protein: CASSARDRGYEKLFF; CDR3 DNA: TGTGCCAGCAGCGCCCGGGACAGGGGTTATGAAAAACTGTTTTTT
V gene: TRBV14; D gene: TRBD1; clone size: NA; J gene: TRBJ1-2; CDR3 protein: CASSPKTGVGYTF; CDR3 DNA: TGTGCCAGCAGCCCGAAGACAGGGGTAGGCTACACCTTC
V gene: TRBV7-9; D gene: NA; clone size: once; J gene: TRBJ2-1; CDR3 protein: CASSLRGRSYNEQFF; CDR3 DNA: TGTGCCAGCAGCTTACGGGGCCGCTCCTACAATGAGCAGTTCTTC
V gene: TRBV5-1; D gene: NA; clone size: NA; J gene: TRBJ1-4; CDR3 protein: CASSLAPGGEKLFF; CDR3 DNA: TGCGCCAGCAGCTTGGCCCCAGGAGGTGAAAAACTGTTTTTT
V gene: TRBV23-1; D gene: NA; clone size: once; J gene: TRBJ1-5; CDR3 protein: CASSQILQDHLQPQHF; CDR3 DNA: TGCGCCAGCAGTCAAATCCTACAGGATCATTTGCAGCCCCAGCATTTT
V gene: TRBV19; D gene: NA; clone size: NA; J gene: TRBJ1-4; CDR3 protein: CASRRGTTAEKLFF; CDR3 DNA: TGTGCCAGTAGGAGGGGGACGACGGCTGAAAAACTGTTTTTT
V gene: TRBV19; D gene: NA; clone size: NA; J gene: TRBJ2-7; CDR3 protein: CASSDVGLLYEQYF; CDR3 DNA: TGTGCCAGTAGCGATGTGGGGCTGTTATACGAGCAGTACTTC
V gene: TRBV4-3; D gene: NA; clone size: NA; J gene: TRBJ2-7; CDR3 protein: CASSLDPGIGEQYF; CDR3 DNA: TGCGCCAGCAGCCTAGACCCAGGCATAGGCGAGCAGTACTTC
V gene: TRBV19; D gene: TRBD2; clone size: NA; J gene: TRBJ2-5; CDR3 protein: CASSLYLTSGRRETQYF; CDR3 DNA: TGTGCCAGTAGCCTATACCTGACTAGCGGGAGGAGAGAGACCCAGTACTTC
V gene: TRBV28; D gene: NA; clone size: NA; J gene: TRBJ1-3; CDR3 protein: CASSSSNTIYF; CDR3 DNA: TGTGCCAGCAGTTCCTCCAACACCATATATTTT
V gene: TRBV10-3; D gene: TRBD2; clone size: NA; J gene: TRBJ2-1; CDR3 protein: CAVGTSGSQRYNEQFF; CDR3 DNA: TGTGCCGTCGGGACTAGCGGGAGCCAACGGTACAATGAGCAGTTCTTC
V gene: TRBV28; D gene: TRBD1; clone size: NA; J gene: TRBJ1-2; CDR3 protein: CASSLGGSRWVYGYTF; CDR3 DNA: TGTGCCAGCAGCCTAGGGGGCAGTCGATGGGTCTATGGCTACACCTTC
V gene: TRBV30; D gene: NA; clone size: NA; J gene: TRBJ1-5; CDR3 protein: CAWSIQGGQPQHF; CDR3 DNA: TGTGCCTGGAGTATACAGGGTGGGCAGCCCCAGCATTTT
V gene: TRBV21-1; D gene: NA; clone size: NA; J gene: TRBJ2-4; CDR3 protein: CASNLTSGLAKNIQYF; CDR3 DNA: TGTGCCAGCAACTTAACTAGCGGCTTAGCCAAAAACATTCAGTACTTC
V gene: TRBV7-9; D gene: TRBD1; clone size: NA; J gene: TRBJ2-7; CDR3 protein: CASSQTPGTGTYEQYF; CDR3 DNA: TGTGCCAGCAGCCAAACGCCCGGGACAGGGACCTACGAGCAGTACTTC
V gene: TRBV14; D gene: NA; clone size: NA; J gene: TRBJ2-3; CDR3 protein: CASSHMEGGIGTDTQYF; CDR3 DNA: TGTGCCAGCAGCCATATGGAGGGAGGAATAGGGACAGATACGCAGTATTTT
V gene: TRBV2; D gene: NA; clone size: NA; J gene: TRBJ1-1; CDR3 protein: CASSAGTPNTEAFF; CDR3 DNA: TGTGCCAGCAGTGCGGGGACACCGAACACTGAAGCTTTCTTT
V gene: TRBV7-9; D gene: NA; clone size: NA; J gene: TRBJ1-5; CDR3 protein: CARNCTGSNQPQHF; CDR3 DNA: TGTGCCAGGAACTGTACTGGAAGCAATCAGCCCCAGCATTTT
V gene: TRBV5-5; D gene: TRBD2; clone size: NA; J gene: TRBJ2-5; CDR3 protein: CASSLAGLAGGETQYF; CDR3 DNA: TGTGCCAGCAGCTTGGCCGGCCTAGCGGGGGGCGAGACCCAGTACTTC
V gene: TRBV18; D gene: NA; clone size: NA; J gene: TRBJ1-1; CDR3 protein: CASSPVRGFGTEAFF; CDR3 DNA: TGTGCCAGCTCACCAGTTAGAGGGTTCGGCACTGAAGCTTTCTTT
V gene: TRBV14; D gene: TRBD1; clone size: NA; J gene: TRBJ1-2; CDR3 protein: CASSQLRTGAPGGYTF; CDR3 DNA: TGTGCCAGCAGCCAACTCCGGACAGGCGCCCCGGGTGGCTACACCTTC
V gene: TRBV19; D gene: TRBD2; clone size: NA; J gene: TRBJ2-1; CDR3 protein: CASSAQVLAGGRGSYNEQFF; CDR3 DNA: TGTGCCAGTAGCGCCCAGGTACTAGCGGGAGGGCGGGGCTCCTACAATGAGCAGTTCTTC
V gene: TRBV7-9; D gene: TRBD1; clone size: NA; J gene: TRBJ1-2; CDR3 protein: CASSPGQGASYGYTF; CDR3 DNA: TGTGCCAGCAGCCCCGGACAGGGGGCTAGCTATGGCTACACCTTC
V gene: TRBV27; D gene: TRBD2; clone size: NA; J gene: TRBJ2-7; CDR3 protein: CASSEYLGLAGSYEQYF; CDR3 DNA: TGTGCCAGCAGTGAATACCTCGGACTAGCGGGATCCTACGAGCAGTACTTC
V gene: TRBV9; D gene: TRBD2; clone size: NA; J gene: TRBJ2-3; CDR3 protein: CASSAESFAGGPRHF; CDR3 DNA: TGTGCCAGCAGCGCAGAATCCTTCGCGGGAGGCCCCCGGCATTTT
V gene: TRBV6-5; D gene: NA; clone size: NA; J gene: TRBJ1-5; CDR3 protein: CASSYSMNSNQPQHF; CDR3 DNA: TGTGCCAGCAGTTACTCGATGAATAGCAATCAGCCCCAGCATTTT
V gene: TRBV15; D gene: NA; clone size: NA; J gene: TRBJ1-2; CDR3 protein: CATSRDNRNNGYTF; CDR3 DNA: TGTGCCACCAGCAGAGATAACAGGAACAATGGCTACACCTTC
V gene: TRBV29-1; D gene: NA; clone size: once; J gene: TRBJ1-1; CDR3 protein: CSVFRGWGTEAFF; CDR3 DNA: TGCAGCGTTTTCAGGGGCTGGGGCACTGAAGCTTTCTTT
V gene: TRBV18; D gene: TRBD1; clone size: NA; J gene: TRBJ1-4; CDR3 protein: CASSPLPGTGIATNEKLFF; CDR3 DNA: TGTGCCAGCTCACCCCTACCTGGGACAGGAATTGCAACTAATGAAAAACTGTTTTTT
V gene: TRBV28; D gene: TRBD1; clone size: NA; J gene: TRBJ1-2; CDR3 protein: CASSGQGPADTF; CDR3 DNA: TGTGCCAGTTCGGGACAGGGTCCAGCGGACACCTTC
V gene: TRBV19; D gene: NA; clone size: NA; J gene: TRBJ2-3; CDR3 protein: CASSIFGGDTDTQYF; CDR3 DNA: TGTGCCAGTAGTATCTTTGGAGGAGACACAGATACGCAGTATTTT